This T cell receptor beta chain was sequenced during a study of beta chain features in type 1 diabetes. The wider study: On cell yields, gender and age, patients and healthy donors were similar. Summed over all samples, the examined sorted cells came to more than 85 million. Findings and limits, study-wide: Type 1 diabetes patients showed fewer insertions and more deletions at VDJ junctions.

Sequenced material consisted of expressed TCRB transcripts (all of the isolated RNA was reverse transcribed). TCRdb's copy holds only in-frame clones and misses some; the assay was immunoSEQ multiplex PCR. The top ten clones hold roughly 0.033% of a sample with under 450,000 clones, roughly 14% of them seen once. In this sample, this clone turned up once. What it recognizes is unknown. Distinct nucleotide sequences in the sample also encode this CDR3. The source is a man aged 25-40 years in good health. Sequencing used naive CD4+ T cells from blood.

Here the CDR3 reads CAWKQVGNQPQHF. CDR3 bases: TGTGCCTGGAAACAGGTGGGGAATCAGCCCCAGCATTTT. V gene TRBV30 combines with J gene TRBJ1-5; D possibly corresponds to TRBD1 (5 bases). The ends were cut back, 4 bases at V and 4 bases at J, with 11 bases in the middle. The CDR3 loop spans 13 amino acids. Germline-derived CDR1 and CDR2 are GTSNPN and SVGIG (reference sequence).